This is a list of T cell receptor beta chains from one sample in a study of glioma-infiltrating T cells after dendritic cell vaccination. The repertoire was sequenced with immunoSEQ multiplex PCR; TCRdb's copy has only in-frame clones and lacks some. The sample has about 21,000 clones; 79% are singletons. Source: blood, taken before dendritic cell vaccination. All receptors come from a human donor with glioblastoma. Each CDR3 is given with its conserved first and last residue. D genes are given only for firm matches. Size values are once, few and many counts, or a class for expanded clones, and some rows have none.

D,V,J,size,CDR3,DNA
NA,TRBV7-9,TRBJ1-4,once,CASSSQHLGANEKLFF,TGTGCCAGCAGCTCCCAGCATTTGGGGGCAAATGAAAAACTGTTTTTT
NA,TRBV7-9,TRBJ2-7,NA,CASSAQNEQYF,TGTGCCAGCAGCGCGCAAAACGAGCAGTACTTC
NA,TRBV7-2,TRBJ2-3,once,CAGQFTGTSDTQYF,TGTGCCGGCCAGTTTACCGGGACATCAGATACGCAGTATTTT
NA,TRBV6-5,TRBJ1-1,NA,CASSYSRQGNTEAFF,TGTGCCAGCAGTTACTCGAGGCAGGGGAACACTGAAGCTTTCTTT
TRBD1,TRBV11-2,TRBJ2-7,NA,CASSPGTDYEQYF,TGTGCCAGCAGCCCCGGGACAGACTACGAGCAGTACTTC
TRBD1,TRBV5-1,TRBJ1-1,few,CASSPDRTNTEAFF,TGCGCCAGCAGCCCGGACAGGACGAACACTGAAGCTTTCTTT
TRBD1,TRBV6-5,TRBJ1-2,NA,CASRTGTGNGYTF,TGTGCCAGCAGAACCGGGACAGGGAATGGCTACACCTTC
TRBD2,TRBV5-6,TRBJ2-7,few,CASSLPPGLAGAGYEQYF,TGTGCCAGCAGCTTGCCACCGGGACTAGCGGGAGCAGGATACGAGCAGTACTTC
NA,TRBV21-1,TRBJ2-1,NA,CASSKKPGNEQFF,TGTGCCAGCAGCAAAAAGCCGGGGAATGAGCAGTTCTTC
NA,TRBV27,TRBJ2-7,NA,CASSSGLHDEQYF,TGTGCCAGCAGTTCCGGGTTGCACGACGAGCAGTACTTC
NA,TRBV11-3,TRBJ2-1,NA,CASSLEEDNEQFF,TGTGCCAGCAGCTTGGAGGAGGATAATGAGCAGTTCTTC
NA,TRBV30,TRBJ1-6,NA,CAWSVQNNSPLHF,TGTGCCTGGAGTGTACAGAATAATTCACCCCTCCACTTT
NA,TRBV19,TRBJ1-1,NA,CASSIGRQGKNTEAFF,TGTGCCAGTAGTATAGGAAGGCAGGGCAAGAACACTGAAGCTTTCTTT
NA,TRBV29-1,TRBJ2-5,NA,CSVESGAQETQYF,TGCAGCGTTGAGTCAGGGGCTCAAGAGACCCAGTACTTC
NA,TRBV6-6,TRBJ1-3,NA,CASSYEEAGNTIYF,TGTGCCAGCAGTTACGAGGAGGCTGGAAACACCATATATTTT
NA,TRBV7-9,TRBJ2-1,few,CASSLASRMNNEQFF,TGTGCCAGCAGCTTAGCGTCGAGGATGAACAATGAGCAGTTCTTC
TRBD1,TRBV7-2,TRBJ1-3,NA,CASSLTGTGPETGIYF,TGTGCCAGCAGCTTAACCGGGACAGGCCCGGAAACAGGCATATATTTT
TRBD1,TRBV7-2,TRBJ1-2,NA,CASSLVGQGPYGYTF,TGTGCCAGCAGCTTAGTTGGACAGGGACCATATGGCTACACCTTC
NA,TRBV6-5,TRBJ2-1,NA,CASAGTPFNEQFF,TGTGCCAGCGCCGGGACTCCATTCAATGAGCAGTTCTTC
NA,TRBV6-5,TRBJ1-3,NA,CASSPRLGNTIYF,TGTGCCAGCAGTCCCAGACTCGGAAACACCATATATTTT
NA,TRBV18,TRBJ2-1,few,CASSLEGNEQFF,TGTGCCAGCTCACTGGAGGGGAATGAGCAGTTCTTC
NA,TRBV28,TRBJ1-1,once,CASSIPAIRSTEAFF,TGTGCCAGCAGTATTCCAGCGATTCGGAGCACTGAAGCTTTCTTT
TRBD2,TRBV4-1,TRBJ2-3,once,CASSQDTSGRLTDTQYF,TGCGCCAGCAGCCAGGACACTAGCGGGAGGCTTACAGATACGCAGTATTTT
NA,TRBV5-1,TRBJ2-7,NA,CASSLYGSYEQYF,TGCGCCAGCAGCTTGTACGGCTCCTACGAGCAGTACTTC
TRBD2,TRBV6-6,TRBJ2-7,NA,CASSYLLAGDYEQYF,TGTGCCAGCAGTTACCTACTAGCGGGAGACTACGAGCAGTACTTC
TRBD1,TRBV18,TRBJ1-1,few,CASSPRDRDTEAFF,TGTGCCAGCTCACCCCGGGACAGGGACACTGAAGCTTTCTTT
NA,TRBV7-5,TRBJ2-7,NA,CARSLVGLAEGLDEQYF,TGTGCCAGAAGCTTAGTTGGGCTAGCGGAGGGGTTAGATGAGCAGTACTTC
NA,TRBV6-5,TRBJ2-5,NA,CASSYAAGTLQETQYF,TGTGCCAGCAGTTACGCGGCGGGTACTCTCCAAGAGACCCAGTACTTC
NA,TRBV19,TRBJ1-5,once,CATTSQGNSNQPQHF,TGTGCCACTACATCTCAGGGGAATAGCAATCAGCCCCAGCATTTT
NA,TRBV7-2,TRBJ2-1,few,CASSLALSRGNEQFF,TGTGCCAGCAGCTTAGCGCTGTCCAGGGGCAATGAGCAGTTCTTC
NA,TRBV5-6,TRBJ1-3,NA,CASSPSRTAGNTIYF,TGTGCCAGCAGCCCTTCCCGGACAGCTGGAAACACCATATATTTT
TRBD2,TRBV25-1,TRBJ2-3,few,CASSEAAGLTDTQYF,TGTGCCAGCAGTGAAGCAGCGGGACTCACAGATACGCAGTATTTT
TRBD2,TRBV7-2,TRBJ2-5,few,CASSKGTSGGGTQYF,TGTGCCAGCAGCAAAGGGACTAGCGGTGGTGGGACCCAGTACTTC
TRBD2,TRBV28,TRBJ2-7,NA,CASSRRASGSYEQYF,TGTGCCAGCAGCCGCCGGGCTAGCGGGTCCTACGAGCAGTACTTC
NA,TRBV7-2,TRBJ2-1,once,CASSLGPAVYNEQFF,TGTGCCAGCAGCTTAGGACCAGCGGTCTACAATGAGCAGTTCTTC
TRBD2,TRBV19,TRBJ2-2,NA,CASSILSGGVAGELFF,TGTGCCAGTAGTATTTTATCGGGGGGGGTCGCCGGGGAGCTGTTTTTT
TRBD2,TRBV4-1,TRBJ2-7,NA,CASSLPRLAGVGEQYF,TGCGCCAGCAGCCTCCCTCGACTAGCGGGGGTCGGGGAGCAGTACTTC
TRBD1,TRBV2,TRBJ2-5,NA,CASRVGQIGWETQYF,TGTGCCAGCAGGGTGGGACAGATTGGGTGGGAGACCCAGTACTTC
TRBD2,TRBV18,TRBJ2-7,NA,CASSGLAGEQYF,TGTGCCAGCTCCGGACTAGCGGGAGAGCAGTACTTC
TRBD1,TRBV23-1,TRBJ1-2,NA,CASSPTGGRGGYTF,TGCGCCAGCAGTCCGACAGGGGGACGAGGTGGCTACACCTTC
NA,TRBV6-5,TRBJ2-1,NA,CASSYLGLYNEQFF,TGTGCCAGCAGTTATTTGGGACTCTACAATGAGCAGTTCTTC